These T cell receptor beta chains were read from a single sample in a study of cytomegalovirus exposure and HLA in healthy donors. The method was immunoSEQ multiplex PCR; TCRdb's version includes in-frame clones alone and lacks a portion of them. The data show 100,000 or so clones, about four fifths seen once. The specimen was PBMCs. The receptors were gathered from a man aged 35-49 years in good health and CMV-seropositive. Both conserved end residues are part of each CDR3.

TRBV9 | CASSVNSGTSGWTGELFF
TRBV7-9 | CASLGDRHYEQYF
TRBV18 | CASSPSFGGTEAFF
TRBV5-5 | CASSLWGDEAFF
TRBV4-2 | CASSPHSGSPYEQYF
TRBV7-2 | CASSLDPRLVSNQPQHF
TRBV5-1 | CASSLGTADTQYF
TRBV7-2 | CASSLGQGYGYTF
TRBV28 | CASSSGRFWAFF
TRBV18 | CASSLMNTGFTEAFF
TRBV6-1 | CASSEGQMNTEAFF
TRBV15 | CATSRDPRIANYGYTF
TRBV5-1 | CASSPNTDRGQSYEQYF
TRBV19 | CASTPETGNYGYTF
TRBV15 | CATSSGQGRSPLHF
TRBV27 | CASSSLTGTGSYEQYF
TRBV20-1 | CSARTGGTQFF
TRBV10-3 | CAISRTGSNQPQHF
TRBV19 | CATAGQGAGNTIYF
TRBV18 | CASSPPGGSETQYF
TRBV7-6 | CASSYRGGDEQFF
TRBV9 | CASSVSIQGDYGYTF
TRBV5-6 | CASSRHRGNEQFF